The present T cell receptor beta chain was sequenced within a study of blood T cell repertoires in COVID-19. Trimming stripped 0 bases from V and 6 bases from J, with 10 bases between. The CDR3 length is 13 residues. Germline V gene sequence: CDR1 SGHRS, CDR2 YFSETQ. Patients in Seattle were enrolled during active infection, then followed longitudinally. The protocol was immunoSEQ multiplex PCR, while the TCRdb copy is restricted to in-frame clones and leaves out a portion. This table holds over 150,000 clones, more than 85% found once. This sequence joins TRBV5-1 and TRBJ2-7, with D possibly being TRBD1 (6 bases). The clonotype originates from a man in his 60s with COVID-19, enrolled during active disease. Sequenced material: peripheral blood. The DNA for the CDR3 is TGCGCCAGCAGCTTGGACAGGGTAAGCGAGCAGTACTTC. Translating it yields CASSLDRVSEQYF.